A selection of T cell receptor beta chains follows, all from one sample in a study of blood T cell repertoires in COVID-19. The method was immunoSEQ multiplex PCR; TCRdb's version includes in-frame clones alone and lacks a portion of them. The repertoire consists of around 190,000 clones, with around 76% occurring once and the leading ten covering roughly a sixth. Sequenced sample: PBMCs or T cells enriched from blood (not recorded which). All receptors come from a woman between 45 and 60 years old with acute COVID-19. The CDR3 runs from the conserved cysteine through the conserved F or W. The D gene is left open where the match is weak. A clone size is listed for some rows: how often the clone was seen (once, few, many), or a class if it is expanded.

D gene: NA
CDR3 length: 12
clone size: NA
V gene: TRBV5-6
J gene: TRBJ1-1
CDR3 DNA: TGTGCCAGCAGCTTATATTCGTCTGAAGCTTTCTTT
CDR3 protein: CASSLYSSEAFF

D gene: NA
CDR3 length: 13
clone size: NA
V gene: TRBV6-1
J gene: TRBJ1-1
CDR3 DNA: TGTGCCAGCAGTGACCGGGGACTCCCAGGAGCTTTCTTT
CDR3 protein: CASSDRGLPGAFF

D gene: TRBD1
CDR3 length: 15
clone size: NA
V gene: TRBV5-5
J gene: TRBJ1-6
CDR3 DNA: TGTGCCAGCAGCTTGGGAACAGGGGGGGGTTCACCCCTCCACTTT
CDR3 protein: CASSLGTGGGSPLHF

D gene: TRBD2
CDR3 length: 16
clone size: NA
V gene: TRBV10-2
J gene: TRBJ2-2
CDR3 DNA: TGCGCCAGCAGTGCCTTCCCGGGGGGGGCGGACGGGGAGCTGTTTTTT
CDR3 protein: CASSAFPGGADGELFF

D gene: NA
CDR3 length: 14
clone size: NA
V gene: TRBV2
J gene: TRBJ2-1
CDR3 DNA: TGTGCCAGCAGTCCCCTCTCTTCCTACAATGAGCAGTTCTTC
CDR3 protein: CASSPLSSYNEQFF

D gene: TRBD2
CDR3 length: 16
clone size: NA
V gene: TRBV18
J gene: TRBJ2-5
CDR3 DNA: TGTGCCAGCTCACCAATAGGCCTAGCGGGGCAAGAGACCCAGTACTTC
CDR3 protein: CASSPIGLAGQETQYF

D gene: NA
CDR3 length: 15
clone size: NA
V gene: TRBV7-2
J gene: TRBJ1-2
CDR3 DNA: TGTGCCAGCACCTTTGCCGTAGGGAGGGCTAGTGGCTACACCTTC
CDR3 protein: CASTFAVGRASGYTF

D gene: NA
CDR3 length: 14
clone size: NA
V gene: TRBV30
J gene: TRBJ1-6
CDR3 DNA: TGTGCCTGCCCAAAGGGGAGGGGTGGTTCACCCCTCCACTTT
CDR3 protein: CACPKGRGGSPLHF

D gene: NA
CDR3 length: 17
clone size: NA
V gene: TRBV12-2
J gene: TRBJ2-5
CDR3 DNA: TGTGCAAGTCGCTTAGCCGCTGTTAGCGGGCCCCCTGAGACCCAGTACTTC
CDR3 protein: CASRLAAVSGPPETQYF

D gene: NA
CDR3 length: 12
clone size: NA
V gene: TRBV5-1
J gene: TRBJ2-1
CDR3 DNA: TGCGCCAGCAGCTTGGGGGCGAATGAGCAGTTCTTC
CDR3 protein: CASSLGANEQFF

D gene: NA
CDR3 length: 14
clone size: NA
V gene: TRBV29-1
J gene: TRBJ2-1
CDR3 DNA: TGCAGCGTTGAAGGAATTAGCGGTAACAATGAGCAGTTCTTC
CDR3 protein: CSVEGISGNNEQFF

D gene: TRBD1
CDR3 length: 16
clone size: NA
V gene: TRBV6-2/TRBV6-3
J gene: TRBJ1-5
CDR3 DNA: TGTGCCAGCAGTATCCAGACAGGGTGGGACAATCAGCCCCAGCATTTT
CDR3 protein: CASSIQTGWDNQPQHF

D gene: TRBD1
CDR3 length: 13
clone size: NA
V gene: TRBV28
J gene: TRBJ1-2
CDR3 DNA: TGTGCCAGCAGCACAGGGGCTAACTATGGCTACACCTTC
CDR3 protein: CASSTGANYGYTF

D gene: NA
CDR3 length: 15
clone size: NA
V gene: TRBV2
J gene: TRBJ1-2
CDR3 DNA: TGTGCCAGCAGTGATTTATCTGACAGAATCTATGGCTACACCTTC
CDR3 protein: CASSDLSDRIYGYTF

D gene: NA
CDR3 length: 15
clone size: NA
V gene: TRBV27
J gene: TRBJ1-2
CDR3 DNA: TGTGCCAGCAGTACAGCGCCTGAGGGCCCTCATGGCTACACCTTC
CDR3 protein: CASSTAPEGPHGYTF

D gene: TRBD2
CDR3 length: 14
clone size: NA
V gene: TRBV28
J gene: TRBJ2-1
CDR3 DNA: TGTGCCAGCAAGGGCAGCGGGGGGGACAATGAGCAGTTCTTC
CDR3 protein: CASKGSGGDNEQFF

D gene: TRBD2
CDR3 length: 13
clone size: NA
V gene: TRBV3-1/TRBV3-2
J gene: TRBJ2-2
CDR3 DNA: TGTGCCTCCCGGACTAGCGGCACCGGGGAGCTGTTTTTT
CDR3 protein: CASRTSGTGELFF

D gene: NA
CDR3 length: 15
clone size: NA
V gene: TRBV7-8
J gene: TRBJ1-3
CDR3 DNA: TGTGCCAGCAGCTTTACGGGTTCGTCTGGAAACACCATATATTTT
CDR3 protein: CASSFTGSSGNTIYF

D gene: TRBD2
CDR3 length: 15
clone size: once
V gene: TRBV5-1
J gene: TRBJ2-5
CDR3 DNA: TGCGCCAGCAGCTTGGCCGGGGGGGCCCATGAGACCCAGTACTTC
CDR3 protein: CASSLAGGAHETQYF

D gene: NA
CDR3 length: 14
clone size: NA
V gene: TRBV24-1
J gene: TRBJ1-2
CDR3 DNA: TGTGCCACCAGTGACTCGACTACAGGGTATGGCTACACCTTC
CDR3 protein: CATSDSTTGYGYTF

D gene: TRBD2
CDR3 length: 15
clone size: NA
V gene: TRBV28
J gene: TRBJ2-1
CDR3 DNA: TGTGCCAGCAGTTCCGCGGGGGAGGGAGATAGTGAGCAGTTCTTC
CDR3 protein: CASSSAGEGDSEQFF

D gene: NA
CDR3 length: 16
clone size: once
V gene: TRBV1
J gene: TRBJ2-4
CDR3 DNA: TGCACCAGCAGCCAAGAGAGGGACAGGGGACGGGACAGTCAGTACTTC
CDR3 protein: CTSSQERDRGRDSQYF